What follows are 19 T cell receptor beta chains derived from one specimen sequenced in a study of blood T cell repertoires in COVID-19. Only in-frame clones appear in the TCRdb table, and some are missing; sequencing was by immunoSEQ multiplex PCR. The sample holds approximately 180,000 clones, over 75% seen once. The sequenced material came from peripheral blood. The receptor set was obtained from a human donor with active or convalescent COVID-19. The donor label of this sample is uncertain.

CDR3 sequence reads: CASSGRTGRNEKLFF. The CDR3 nucleotides read TGCGCCAGCAGCGGGAGGACAGGCCGTAATGAAAAACTGTTTTTT. The chain combines TRBV5-1 with TRBJ1-4; 7 bases align to TRBD1. Germline assignment: CDR1 SGHRS and CDR2 YFSETQ. The CDR3 runs to 15 residues. V was clipped by 4 bases and J by 4 bases; unmatched bases: 7.

This clone was observed a single time. This chain connects TRBV6-5 to TRBJ1-1, with D perhaps TRBD1 (5 bases). There are 11 residues in the CDR3. Trimming shortened V by 4 bases and J by 7 bases, and 7 bases separated the two germline ends. Germline CDR1 reads MNHEY; CDR2 reads SVGAGI. CDR3 nucleotides: TGTGCCAGCAGTTGGGGGGGTGAAGCTTTCTTT. It specifies CASSWGGEAFF.

This clone was recorded only once. V is TRBV9 and J is TRBJ1-6; D unresolved. This CDR3 has 13 amino acids. CDR1 and CDR2 (germline): SGDLS, YYNGEE. V dropped 0 bases and J dropped 10 bases, with 8 bases sitting between them. DNA of the CDR3: TGTGCCAGCAGCGTAGGCGGAGCCTCACCCCTCCACTTT. Protein: CASSVGGASPLHF.

The chain links TRBV6-5 to TRBJ1-4; no reliable D call. The CDR3 extends over 12 amino acids. Trimming cost V 6 bases and J 7 bases, with 9 bases left between them. CDR1 and CDR2 (germline): MNHEY, SVGAGI. The CDR3 sequence is CASSSYSEKLFF. The CDR3 DNA sequence: TGTGCCAGCAGCTCGTATAGTGAAAAACTGTTTTTT.

A single count supports this clone. The chain links TRBV2 to TRBJ1-3; no definite D call. CDR3 length: 14 amino acids. CDR1 SNHLY and CDR2 FYNNEI come from the germline V gene. Trimming left V 4 bases short and J 0 bases short, with 7 bases between. The CDR3 coding sequence is TGTGCCAGCAGTGGACTCAGCTCTGGAAACACCATATATTTT. Translating gives CASSGLSSGNTIYF.

The chain has TRBV7-9 and TRBJ1-2; D gene uncertain. Germline CDR1 is SEHNR and CDR2 is FQNEAQ (reference sequence). Trimming stripped 3 bases from V and 10 bases from J, with 9 bases between. This CDR3 comprises 11 residues. In DNA, the CDR3 is TGTGCCAGCAGCTTCCAGTTCCACTACACCTTC. It translates to CASSFQFHYTF.

V and J are TRBV24-1 and TRBJ2-3; D perhaps matches TRBD1 (6 bases). CDR1 is KGHDR, CDR2 SFDVKD, per germline. With 6 bases removed from V and 2 bases from J, the gap between germline ends came to 11 bases. The CDR3 loop spans 14 amino acids. Written as DNA, the CDR3 is TGTGCCACCAGTCAGGGGCTCGACACAGATACGCAGTATTTT. This codes for CATSQGLDTDTQYF.

This clone came up a few times. The V and J genes are TRBV19 and TRBJ1-2; D might be TRBD1 (5 bases). Germline CDR1 reads LNHDA; CDR2 reads SQIVND (reference sequence). CDR3 length equals 13 residues. V lost 6 bases, J lost 4 bases, and 12 bases lay in between. As DNA, the CDR3 is TGTGCCAGTAGGGGAGGGGACCCCTATGGCTACACCTTC. It encodes CASRGGDPYGYTF.

This clone was seen a single time. The chain is built from TRBV29-1 and TRBJ2-1; a weak D match, TRBD1 (6 bases). The CDR3 has 12 residues. V was shortened by 6 bases and J by 5 bases, with 11 bases between the two germline ends. Germline CDR1 SQVTM, CDR2 ANQGSEA. The CDR3 bases are TGCAGCGTACCCACAGGGAACAATGAGCAGTTCTTC. Its protein product is CSVPTGNNEQFF.

This chain links TRBV27 with TRBJ1-4; D is possibly TRBD1 (6 bases). The length of the CDR3 is 18 residues. V was pared by 5 bases and J by 8 bases, with 27 bases between. The germline CDR1 and CDR2 sequences are MNHEY and SMNVEV (reference sequence). The CDR3 DNA is TGTGCCAGCAGTCCCTATCCCGTCAGGGGCCCTAATAGGGAAAAACTGTTTTTT. This gives the protein CASSPYPVRGPNREKLFF.

The rearrangement joins TRBV11-2 to TRBJ2-3, with D perhaps matching TRBD1 (6 bases). Germline assignment: CDR1 SGHAT and CDR2 FQNNGV. V lost 2 bases, J lost 4 bases, and 10 bases lay in between. The CDR3 runs to 14 residues. CDR3: CASSLSKGADTQYF. CDR3 in DNA: TGTGCCAGCAGCTTAAGCAAGGGGGCAGATACGCAGTATTTT.

This chain connects TRBV6-5 to TRBJ2-1, with a tentative D call TRBD2 (6 bases). This CDR3 contains 14 residues. Germline V lookup: CDR1 MNHEY, CDR2 SVGAGI. Trimming removed 2 bases at V and 5 bases at J, with 10 bases between. The CDR3, as DNA: TGTGCCAGCAGTTACCAGCGGGCGAACAATGAGCAGTTCTTC. It translates to CASSYQRANNEQFF.

The chain links TRBV19 to TRBJ1-2; D ambiguous. V lost 9 bases and J 8 bases, leaving 19 bases between the germline ends. From germline, CDR1 is LNHDA and CDR2 SQIVND (reference sequence). The CDR3 has 13 residues. The CDR3 DNA sequence: TGTGCCAGCAGAACAGTTTCGGGGAGAGGCTACACCTTC. It codes for CASRTVSGRGYTF.

The CDR3 nucleotides read TGTGCCAGTGAACGGGACAGGGTCTCCTACGAGCAGTACTTC. Translated, it gives CASERDRVSYEQYF. The chain recombines TRBV6-5 with TRBJ2-7; 9 nucleotides align to TRBD1. Germline lookup yields CDR1 MNHEY and CDR2 SVGAGI. V shed 9 bases and J 0 bases; nucleotides not matched to a gene: 6. CDR3 size: 14 residues.

V gene TRBV3-1 (or the pseudogene TRBV3-2) combines with J gene TRBJ1-5; unclear D gene. This CDR3 contains 13 residues. V lost 4 bases and J 4 bases, leaving 8 bases between the germline ends. CDR1 is LGHDT, CDR2 YNNKEL, per germline (reference sequence). DNA of the CDR3: TGTGCCAGCAGCCCTAACGGGAATCAGCCCCAGCATTTT. Residues: CASSPNGNQPQHF.

This clone came up a few times. The chain combines TRBV28 with TRBJ1-5; 9 positions match TRBD1. This CDR3 contains 13 residues. Per germline, CDR1 MDHEN and CDR2 SYDVKM. Unmatched junction bases numbered 5, after V lost 8 bases and J lost 6 bases. The CDR3 sequence: CASQTQGAQPQHF. CDR3 nucleotides: TGTGCCAGCCAGACACAGGGGGCTCAGCCCCAGCATTTT.

The V call is TRBV25-1, the J call TRBJ2-1; 9 bases are a match to TRBD1. There are 16 residues in the CDR3. Trimming took 3 bases from V and 5 from J; bases not matched to a gene: 8. Germline V lookup: CDR1 MGHDK, CDR2 SYGVNS. The CDR3 DNA follows: TGTGCCAGCAGTGAGCGGACAGGGGAAGTGAACAATGAGCAGTTCTTC. Protein: CASSERTGEVNNEQFF.

V and J are TRBV7-4 and TRBJ2-3; 8 nucleotides line up with TRBD1. With V trimmed by 2 bases and J by 3 bases, 4 bases remained unmatched. Germline CDR1 is SGHVT and CDR2 is SQSDAQ. The CDR3 extends over 15 amino acids. CDR3 sequence (DNA): TGTGCCAGCAGCTTAAGCGGACAGGGTACAGATACGCAGTATTTT. It encodes CASSLSGQGTDTQYF.

The gene calls are TRBV9 and TRBJ2-1; 7 bases fit TRBD1. The CDR3 consists of 15 residues. J gave up 3 bases and V 2 bases, and 5 bases lay outside the gene matches. Germline loops: CDR1 SGDLS, CDR2 YYNGEE. CDR3 amino acids: CASSVGQLDYNEQFF. In DNA, the CDR3 is TGTGCCAGCAGCGTGGGACAGCTCGACTACAATGAGCAGTTCTTC.